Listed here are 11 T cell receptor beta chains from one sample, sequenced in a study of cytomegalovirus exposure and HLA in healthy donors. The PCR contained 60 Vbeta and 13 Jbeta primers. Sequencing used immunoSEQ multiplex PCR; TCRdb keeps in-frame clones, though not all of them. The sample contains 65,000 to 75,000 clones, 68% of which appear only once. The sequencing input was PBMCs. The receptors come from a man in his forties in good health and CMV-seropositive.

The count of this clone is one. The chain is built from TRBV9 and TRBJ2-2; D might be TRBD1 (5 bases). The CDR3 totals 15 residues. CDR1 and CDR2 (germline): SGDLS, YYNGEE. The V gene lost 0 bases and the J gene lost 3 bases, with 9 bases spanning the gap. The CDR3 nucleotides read TGTGCCAGCAGCGTAGACAGGACCTACACCGGGGAGCTGTTTTTT. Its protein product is CASSVDRTYTGELFF.

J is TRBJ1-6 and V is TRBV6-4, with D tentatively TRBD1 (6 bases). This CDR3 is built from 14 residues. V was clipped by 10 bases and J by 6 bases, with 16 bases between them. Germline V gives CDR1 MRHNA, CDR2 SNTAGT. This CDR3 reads CANPTGLRNSPLHF. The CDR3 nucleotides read TGTGCCAACCCGACAGGCCTCCGTAATTCACCCCTCCACTTT.

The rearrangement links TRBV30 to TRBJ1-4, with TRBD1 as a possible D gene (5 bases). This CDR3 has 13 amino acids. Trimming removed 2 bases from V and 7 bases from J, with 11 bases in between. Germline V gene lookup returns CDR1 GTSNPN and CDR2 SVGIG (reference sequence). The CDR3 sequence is CAWSPGTVEKLFF. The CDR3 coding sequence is TGTGCCTGGAGTCCCGGGACTGTTGAAAAACTGTTTTTT.

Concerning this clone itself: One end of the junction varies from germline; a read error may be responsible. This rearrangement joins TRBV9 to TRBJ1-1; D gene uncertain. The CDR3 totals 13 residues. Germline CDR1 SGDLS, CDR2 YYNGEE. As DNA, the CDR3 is TGTGGCAGCAGCGTAGCTCTCGACACTGAAGCTTTCTTT. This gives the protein CGSSVALDTEAFF. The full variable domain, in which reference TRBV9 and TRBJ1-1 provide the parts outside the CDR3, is DSGVTQTPKHLITATGQRVTLRCSPRSGDLSVYWYQQSLDQGLQFLIQYYNGEERAKGNILERFSAQQFPDLHSELNLSSLELGDSALYFCGSSVALDTEAFFGQGTRLTVV.

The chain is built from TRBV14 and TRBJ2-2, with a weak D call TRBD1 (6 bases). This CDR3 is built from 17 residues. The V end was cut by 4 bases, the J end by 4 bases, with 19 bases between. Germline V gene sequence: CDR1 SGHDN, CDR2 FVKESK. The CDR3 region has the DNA TGTGCCAGCAGCCTATATGGGGGCCGAGACCGCACCGGGGAGCTGTTTTTT. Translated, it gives CASSLYGGRDRTGELFF.

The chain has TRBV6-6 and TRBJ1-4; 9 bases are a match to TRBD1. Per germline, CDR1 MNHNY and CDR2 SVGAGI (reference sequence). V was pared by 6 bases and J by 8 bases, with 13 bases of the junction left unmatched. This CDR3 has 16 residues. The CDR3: CASSSRWGQGQEKLFF. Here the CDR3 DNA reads TGTGCCAGCAGCTCCCGGTGGGGACAGGGTCAAGAAAAACTGTTTTTT.

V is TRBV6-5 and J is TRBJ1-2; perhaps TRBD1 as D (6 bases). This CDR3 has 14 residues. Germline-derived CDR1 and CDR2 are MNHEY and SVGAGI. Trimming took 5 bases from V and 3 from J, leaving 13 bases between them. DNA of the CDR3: TGTGCCAGCAGTCCGATCTCAGGGGACTATGGCTACACCTTC. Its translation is CASSPISGDYGYTF.

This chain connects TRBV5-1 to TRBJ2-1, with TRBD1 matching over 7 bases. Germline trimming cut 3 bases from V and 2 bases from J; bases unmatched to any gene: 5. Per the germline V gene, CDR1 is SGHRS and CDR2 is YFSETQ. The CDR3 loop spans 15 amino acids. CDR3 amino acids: CASSYTGEPYNEQFF. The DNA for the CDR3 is TGCGCCAGCAGCTACACAGGGGAGCCCTACAATGAGCAGTTCTTC.

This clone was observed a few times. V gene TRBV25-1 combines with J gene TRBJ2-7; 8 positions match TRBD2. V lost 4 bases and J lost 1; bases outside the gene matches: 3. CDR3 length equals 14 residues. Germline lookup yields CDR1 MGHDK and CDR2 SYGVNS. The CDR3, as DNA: TGTGCCAGCAGTGCCGGGAGGGGTTCCTACGAGCAGTACTTC. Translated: CASSAGRGSYEQYF.

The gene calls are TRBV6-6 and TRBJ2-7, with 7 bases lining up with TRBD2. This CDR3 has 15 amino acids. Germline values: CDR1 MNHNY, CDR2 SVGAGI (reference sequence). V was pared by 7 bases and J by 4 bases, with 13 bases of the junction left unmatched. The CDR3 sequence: CASMMLGGRAYEQYF. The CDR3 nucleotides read TGTGCCAGCATGATGCTAGGAGGGAGGGCTTACGAGCAGTACTTC.

This CDR3 is CASSSRAGTSTDTQYF. As DNA, the CDR3 is TGTGCCAGCAGCTCCCGAGCGGGGACTAGCACAGATACGCAGTATTTT. The J gene is TRBJ2-3, the V gene TRBV4-2, with 7 bases that match TRBD2. Germline CDR1 is LGHNA and CDR2 is YNFKEQ. V gave up 5 bases and J gave up 0 bases; unmatched junction bases: 8. The CDR3 is 16 amino acids.